Following are 20 T cell receptor beta chains from one sample sequenced in a study of blood T cell repertoires in COVID-19 (dated by TCRdb to the early 2020s). Receptor libraries were prepared by the immunoSEQ multiplex PCR assay. Imported from immuneACCESS, the table was reduced by TCRdb to in-frame sequences with V and J called. These copies leave out some clones; in studies compared against another copy, an unresolved V gene accounts for under half, and the cause of the remainder is not known. The sample table holds about 250,000 clones, of which 65% to 90% were seen once. The ten largest clones represent less than 2% of the sample. Input material: PBMCs or T cells enriched from blood (not recorded which). These receptors were obtained from a middle-aged man who had recovered from COVID-19.

This clone has just one count. This chain uses TRBV19 with TRBJ1-4; 7 nucleotides agree with TRBD1. This CDR3 has 18 amino acids. V shed 2 bases and J 0 bases; nucleotides not matched to a gene: 9. Germline CDR1 and CDR2: LNHDA and SQIVND (reference sequence). The CDR3 spells CASSILAGRGATNEKLFF. The CDR3 coding sequence is TGTGCCAGTAGTATACTGGCGGGCAGGGGGGCAACTAATGAAAAACTGTTTTTT.

A single count supports this clone. The chain has TRBV27 and TRBJ1-6; 9 positions match TRBD1. J was trimmed by 9 bases and V by 0 bases; bases with no gene match: 3. The CDR3 consists of 15 residues. Germline CDR1 and CDR2: MNHEY and SMNVEV (reference sequence). The DNA for the CDR3 is TGTGCCAGCAGTTTATCGGACAGGGGTGTTTCACCCCTCCACTTT. Translating it yields CASSLSDRGVSPLHF.

This sequence joins TRBV6-2 or TRBV6-3 and TRBJ2-1, with TRBD2 matching 11 bases. This CDR3 comprises 16 residues. Germline loops: CDR1 MNHEY, CDR2 SVGEGT. V lost 6 bases, J lost 0 bases, and 4 bases stayed unmatched. This CDR3 reads CASSKLAGASYNEQFF. CDR3 bases: TGTGCCAGCAGCAAACTAGCGGGAGCCTCCTACAATGAGCAGTTCTTC.

The chain joins TRBV19 to TRBJ1-3; the D is unclear. This CDR3 has 14 amino acids. V was trimmed by 5 bases and J by 0 bases, leaving 8 bases between them. Looked up from germline, CDR1 is LNHDA and CDR2 is SQIVND (reference sequence). CDR3 amino acids: CASSLISSGNTIYF. CDR3 DNA sequence: TGTGCCAGTAGTCTGATCAGCTCTGGAAACACCATATATTTT.

The J gene is TRBJ2-3, the V gene TRBV7-2; TRBD2 might be the D (6 bases). Trimming removed 4 bases from V and 4 bases from J, with 12 bases in between. Germline lookup yields CDR1 SGHTA and CDR2 FQGNSA. This CDR3 is 14 amino acids long. The CDR3 here is CASSSSRLADTQYF. The CDR3 bases are TGTGCCAGCAGCTCTAGCCGACTAGCAGATACGCAGTATTTT.

The chain recombines TRBV6-5 with TRBJ1-2; 7 bases align to TRBD1. This CDR3 has 13 residues. The trim removed 6 bases at V and 4 bases at J, leaving 5 bases unmatched. The germline V gene encodes CDR1 MNHEY and CDR2 SVGAGI. CDR3 amino acids: CASSADRTYGYTF. The CDR3 DNA reads TGTGCCAGCAGCGCGGACAGGACCTATGGCTACACCTTC.

V usage is TRBV19 and J usage is TRBJ2-7; 9 bases fit TRBD1. This CDR3 is 14 amino acids long. Germline V gene lookup returns CDR1 LNHDA and CDR2 SQIVND (reference sequence). V trimming: 6 bases; J trimming: 5 bases; junction bases outside the gene matches: 8. CDR3 nucleotide sequence: TGTGCCAGTAGCGAGACAGGGGGAACCAACGAGCAGTACTTC. It encodes CASSETGGTNEQYF.

The chain joins TRBV5-4 to TRBJ1-4; D ambiguous. The germline V and J ends were trimmed by 0 bases and 0 bases, with 12 bases remaining between them. This CDR3 spans 17 amino acids. The germline V gene has CDR1 SGHNT and CDR2 YYREEE (reference sequence). CDR3 sequence: CASSLVSGIPTNEKLFF. Written as DNA, the CDR3 is TGTGCCAGCAGCTTGGTCTCTGGCATCCCAACTAATGAAAAACTGTTTTTT.

This sequence joins TRBV10-3 and TRBJ1-2, with D possibly being TRBD1 (6 bases). This CDR3 is 15 amino acids long. V dropped 2 bases and J dropped 1 base, with 11 bases sitting between them. Germline V gives CDR1 ENHRY, CDR2 SYGVKD. The CDR3 protein is CAISEHNRDNYGYTF. The CDR3 DNA is TGTGCCATCAGTGAGCACAACAGGGATAACTATGGCTACACCTTC.

This clone was detected only once. This sequence joins TRBV7-9 and TRBJ1-4; 8 nucleotides line up with TRBD1. Per germline, CDR1 SEHNR and CDR2 FQNEAQ (reference sequence). The CDR3 sequence is 17 residues long. J gave up 4 bases and V 5 bases, and 12 bases lay outside the gene matches. The CDR3: CASSPAQGVYGNEKLFF. The CDR3 DNA reads as TGTGCCAGCAGCCCGGCACAGGGGGTGTATGGTAATGAAAAACTGTTTTTT. Filled out from reference TRBV7-9 and TRBJ1-4, the complete variable domain reads DTGVSQNPRHKITKRGQNVTFRCDPISEHNRLYWYRQTLGQGPEFLTYFQNEAQLEKSRLLSDRFSAERPKGSFSTLEIQRTEQGDSAMYLCASSPAQGVYGNEKLFFGSGTQLSVL.

This chain connects TRBV7-9 to TRBJ2-3; no definite D call. V shed 2 bases and J shed 4 bases, with 4 bases lying between them. The CDR3 runs to 12 residues. Germline CDR1 SEHNR, CDR2 FQNEAQ (reference sequence). CDR3 DNA: TGTGCCAGCAGCTTAAGCTCAGATACGCAGTATTTT. This sequence encodes CASSLSSDTQYF.

The chain carries TRBV7-9 and TRBJ1-1; D is undetermined. With 3 bases removed from V and 5 bases from J, the gap between germline ends came to 7 bases. Per the germline V gene, CDR1 is SEHNR and CDR2 is FQNEAQ (reference sequence). There are 12 residues in the CDR3. The CDR3 DNA follows: TGTGCCAGCAGCTTTGAGAGGACTGAAGCTTTCTTT. It yields the protein CASSFERTEAFF.

The chain carries TRBV29-1 and TRBJ1-1; a possible D gene is TRBD1 (6 bases). The CDR3 is 14 residues long. V dropped 3 bases and J dropped 1 base, with 12 bases sitting between them. CDR1 is SQVTM, CDR2 ANQGSEA, per germline. CDR3 nucleotides: TGCAGCGTTGACCTAACAGGGAAGAACACTGAAGCTTTCTTT. Translation gives CSVDLTGKNTEAFF. Together with reference TRBV29-1 and TRBJ1-1, the CDR3 gives the full variable domain: SAVISQKPSRDICQRGTSLTIQCQVDSQVTMMFWYRQQPGQSLTLIATANQGSEATYESGFVIDKFPISRPNLTFSTLTVSNMSPEDSSIYLCSVDLTGKNTEAFFGQGTRLTVV.

This clone was counted a few times. The V and J genes are TRBV28 and TRBJ2-7, with 9 nucleotides matching TRBD1. The CDR3 has 15 amino acids. CDR1 is MDHEN and CDR2 is SYDVKM in the germline V gene. The V segment lost 6 bases and the J segment 3 bases; nucleotides outside the gene matches: 9. In DNA, the CDR3 is TGTGCCAGCAGCCCAGGACAGGGGTGGTTCTACGAGCAGTACTTC. Translation gives CASSPGQGWFYEQYF.

V gene TRBV27 combines with J gene TRBJ1-6; no clear D. CDR1 and CDR2 (germline): MNHEY, SMNVEV (reference sequence). V lost 3 bases and J 4 bases, leaving 7 bases between the germline ends. The CDR3 has 14 amino acids. CDR3 in DNA: TGTGCCAGCAGTTTGGAGAGATATAATTCACCCCTCCACTTT. It yields the protein CASSLERYNSPLHF.

The rearrangement joins TRBV6-2 or TRBV6-3 to TRBJ2-7; 10 positions agree with TRBD2. Trimming took 4 bases from V and 4 from J; bases not matched to a gene: 7. CDR3 length: 15 amino acids. The germline V gene encodes CDR1 MNHEY and CDR2 SVGEGT. CDR3 in DNA: TGTGCCAGCAGTTCCCCGGGACTAGCGATTTACGAGCAGTACTTC. Its translation: CASSSPGLAIYEQYF.

V and J are TRBV11-1 and TRBJ2-2, with D possibly matching TRBD1 (5 bases). The CDR3 extends over 13 amino acids. V was cut by 1 base and J by 5 bases, with 5 bases left in between. CDR1 and CDR2 (germline): SGHAT, FQDESV (reference sequence). In nucleotides, the CDR3 is TGTGCCAGCAGCTTAGAGGGGACCGGGGAGCTGTTTTTT. This sequence encodes CASSLEGTGELFF.

CDR3 sequence reads: CASASGTSTDTQYF. CDR3 nucleotide sequence: TGTGCCAGCGCGAGCGGGACTAGCACAGATACGCAGTATTTT. The rearrangement uses TRBV14 and TRBJ2-3; 7 nucleotides match TRBD2. Trimming at V came to 8 bases and at J to 0 bases, leaving 5 bases not matched to a gene. This CDR3 has 14 amino acids. The germline CDR1 and CDR2 sequences are SGHDN and FVKESK.

This clone was observed once. The chain joins TRBV5-4 to TRBJ1-4, with D tentatively TRBD1 (5 bases). Germline CDR1 is SGHNT and CDR2 is YYREEE (reference sequence). The CDR3 has 14 amino acids. The V gene lost 2 bases and the J gene lost 6 bases, with 11 bases spanning the gap. CDR3 sequence reads: CASSFAGVDEKLFF. The CDR3 DNA reads TGTGCCAGCAGCTTTGCGGGGGTGGATGAAAAACTGTTTTTT.

V and J are TRBV2 and TRBJ1-6, with TRBD1 matching 7 bases. The V gene's germline CDR1 is SNHLY and CDR2 FYNNEI. The V and J ends lost 2 bases and 7 bases, in that order; junction bases with no gene match: 2. This CDR3 is built from 14 residues. The CDR3: CASSENRGNSPLHF. The DNA for the CDR3 is TGTGCCAGCAGTGAAAACAGGGGCAATTCACCCCTCCACTTT.